The 18 T cell receptor beta chains reported below all come from one sample, sequenced in a study of T cell responses to AZD1222 COVID-19 vaccine. The method was immunoSEQ multiplex PCR; TCRdb's version includes in-frame clones alone and lacks a portion of them. In the table there are about 140,000 clones, more than 85% of which are singletons. Material: peripheral blood, obtained on day 0 of AZD1222 vaccination. The receptors were gathered from an adult in good health.

V is TRBV6-2 or TRBV6-3 and J is TRBJ2-2; no clear D. The length of the CDR3 is 15 residues. Germline loops: CDR1 MNHEY, CDR2 SVGEGT. With 3 bases removed from V and 2 bases from J, the gap between germline ends came to 10 bases. CDR3 DNA sequence: TGTGCCAGCAGTTATGGCCCAGATAACACCGGGGAGCTGTTTTTT. It is translated as CASSYGPDNTGELFF.

This CDR3 reads CASSYYRVGSPLHF. DNA of the CDR3: TGTGCCAGCAGTTACTACAGGGTGGGATCACCCCTCCACTTT. The gene calls are TRBV6-5 and TRBJ1-6, with a possible D match to TRBD1 (6 bases). CDR3 length: 14 amino acids. V lost 1 base and J 10 bases, leaving 11 bases between the germline ends. Germline-derived CDR1 and CDR2 are MNHEY and SVGAGI.

The sample holds one count of this clone. The chain is built from TRBV5-1 and TRBJ2-2; weak D call: TRBD1 (7 bases). Germline lookup yields CDR1 SGHRS and CDR2 YFSETQ. CDR3 length equals 15 residues. The V end lost 3 bases, the J end lost 3 bases, and 12 bases lay between the germline ends. CDR3 sequence: CASSSQGDYTGELFF. The CDR3 region has the DNA TGCGCCAGCAGCTCCCAGGGGGACTACACCGGGGAGCTGTTTTTT.

The DNA for the CDR3 is TGCGCCAGCAGCCAAGGGGGGGGCGATCAGCCCCAGCATTTT. Its protein product is CASSQGGGDQPQHF. This chain links TRBV4-1 with TRBJ1-5; perhaps TRBD1 as D (6 bases). Germline CDR1 is MGHRA and CDR2 is YSYEKL. V shed 1 base and J shed 5 bases, with 9 bases lying between them. The CDR3 consists of 14 residues.

V gene TRBV9 combines with J gene TRBJ2-2; D is ambiguous. Looked up from germline, CDR1 is SGDLS and CDR2 is YYNGEE. Trimming took 4 bases from V and 1 from J, leaving 11 bases between them. CDR3 length: 15 residues. This CDR3 is CASSLSQVNTGELFF. In DNA, the CDR3 is TGTGCCAGCAGCTTGTCGCAGGTGAACACCGGGGAGCTGTTTTTT.

This clone was observed a few times. CDR3: CASRSWGNDEQYF. The CDR3 region has the DNA TGTGCCAGCAGGAGCTGGGGCAACGACGAGCAGTACTTC. V gene TRBV27 combines with J gene TRBJ2-7; the D gene is possibly TRBD1 (5 bases). Per germline, CDR1 MNHEY and CDR2 SMNVEV (reference sequence). Trimming left V 6 bases short and J 5 bases short, with 14 bases between. The CDR3 runs to 13 residues.

V is TRBV2 and J is TRBJ1-1; perhaps TRBD1 as D (5 bases). The CDR3 has 13 residues. The germline CDR1 and CDR2 sequences are SNHLY and FYNNEI. V lost 6 bases, J lost 3 bases, and 11 bases lay in between. CDR3 nucleotide sequence: TGTGCCAGCAGAGTGGGGGGGGACACTGAAGCTTTCTTT. Translated: CASRVGGDTEAFF.

The CDR3 region is CSVDTGGSWGYTF. For the CDR3, the DNA is TGCAGCGTTGATACAGGAGGTTCTTGGGGCTACACCTTC. The chain couples TRBV29-1 to TRBJ1-2; D is perhaps TRBD1 (5 bases). From germline, CDR1 is SQVTM and CDR2 ANQGSEA. V was pared by 3 bases and J by 8 bases, with 16 bases between. The CDR3 totals 13 residues.

V is TRBV9 and J is TRBJ2-5, with 10 nucleotides matching TRBD2. This CDR3 is built from 14 residues. J gave up 13 bases and V 0 bases, and 9 bases lay outside the gene matches. Germline V gene lookup returns CDR1 SGDLS and CDR2 YYNGEE. CDR3 sequence (DNA): TGTGCCAGCAGCGTAGCAGCTAGCGGGGGCCCAGGGTACTTC. Translation: CASSVAASGGPGYF.

This clone was seen only a few times. Germline and junction disagree at one end, which may indicate a read error. The chain couples TRBV7-7 to TRBJ2-2; D gene unclear. Germline V CDR1 and CDR2: SSHAT, FNYEAQ (reference sequence). CDR3 length equals 16 residues. The CDR3 bases are TGTGCTAGCAGCTTCAGTCCTATCGTGAACACCGGGGAGCTGTTTTTT. This translates into CASSFSPIVNTGELFF.

This CDR3 is CASSRLQETQYF. In nucleotides, the CDR3 is TGTGCCAGCAGCCGTCTTCAGGAGACCCAGTACTTC. The chain recombines TRBV7-9 with TRBJ2-5, with D unresolved. V was clipped by 5 bases and J by 5 bases, with 9 bases between them. Germline lookup yields CDR1 SEHNR and CDR2 FQNEAQ (reference sequence). The CDR3 runs to 12 residues.

The chain combines TRBV7-2 with TRBJ1-6; weak D call: TRBD1 (6 bases). Germline V gene sequence: CDR1 SGHTA, CDR2 FQGNSA. This CDR3 has 14 residues. Trimming left V 2 bases short and J 7 bases short, with 9 bases between. The CDR3 coding sequence is TGTGCCAGCAGCTTATTAGGACAGAATTCACCCCTCCACTTT. Translated: CASSLLGQNSPLHF.

This chain links TRBV27 with TRBJ1-3; tentative D call: TRBD1 (5 bases). V lost 6 bases and J lost 8, with 14 bases in between. The CDR3 extends over 13 amino acids. Germline V CDR1 and CDR2: MNHEY, SMNVEV (reference sequence). The CDR3 region is CASRTTGRDTIYF. Written as DNA, the CDR3 is TGTGCCAGCAGAACCACAGGCCGGGACACCATATATTTT.

J is TRBJ1-5 and V is TRBV2, with D unresolved. Germline lookup yields CDR1 SNHLY and CDR2 FYNNEI. V gave up 2 bases and J gave up 3 bases, with 8 bases separating them. The CDR3 has 14 amino acids. The CDR3 DNA reads TGTGCCAGCAGTGAATCGCCAGCCAATCAGCCCCAGCATTTT. Translated: CASSESPANQPQHF.

The gene calls are TRBV5-1 and TRBJ2-1, with 9 bases fitting TRBD1. CDR3 length: 17 residues. Germline values: CDR1 SGHRS, CDR2 YFSETQ. V lost 0 bases and J lost 2; bases outside the gene matches: 6. The CDR3 here is CASSLEGTGLPYNEQFF. Written as DNA, the CDR3 is TGCGCCAGCAGCTTGGAGGGGACAGGGCTACCCTACAATGAGCAGTTCTTC. Filled out from reference TRBV5-1 and TRBJ2-1, the complete variable domain reads KAGVTQTPRYLIKTRGQQVTLSCSPISGHRSVSWYQQTPGQGLQFLFEYFSETQRNKGNFPGRFSGRQFSNSRSEMNVSTLELGDSALYLCASSLEGTGLPYNEQFFGPGTRLTVL.

The genes are TRBV6-5 and TRBJ2-7; a weak D match, TRBD2 (6 bases). Germline-derived CDR1 and CDR2 are MNHEY and SVGAGI. The CDR3 totals 15 residues. Trimming pared 4 bases from V and 0 bases from J, leaving 13 bases between. The CDR3 loop reads CASSSEGRDSYEQYF. In DNA, the CDR3 is TGTGCCAGCAGTTCGGAGGGCAGGGACTCCTACGAGCAGTACTTC.

CDR3 sequence reads: CASSLGPGLKETQYF. In DNA form, the CDR3 reads TGTGCCAGCAGCTTAGGACCGGGTCTCAAGGAGACCCAGTACTTC. This sequence joins TRBV11-1 and TRBJ2-5; D gene ambiguous. The CDR3 extends over 15 amino acids. V lost 1 base, J lost 5 bases, and 14 bases lay in between. Germline-derived CDR1 and CDR2 are SGHAT and FQDESV (reference sequence).

This clone was seen only once. The V gene is TRBV2, the J gene TRBJ1-1; D is unclear. The V end was cut by 10 bases, the J end by 6 bases, with 18 bases between. Germline V gene lookup returns CDR1 SNHLY and CDR2 FYNNEI. The CDR3 runs 13 residues. The CDR3: CATVGDFSAEAFF. CDR3 in DNA: TGTGCCACCGTTGGAGATTTCTCCGCTGAAGCTTTCTTT.